Below are 2 T cell receptor beta chains sequenced from a single sample in a study of T cell clonality in common variable immunodeficiency. Only in-frame clones appear in the TCRdb table, and some are missing; sequencing was by immunoSEQ multiplex PCR. The data show 40,000 to 65,000 clones, none appearing only once, with less than 4% held by the ten largest. Sequenced material: peripheral blood mononuclear cells. Receptors originate from a person aged 18 to 70 in good health.

This clone has ten or more counts. Read data end 3 residues before the CDR3 end; the end is taken from the germline J gene. This chain connects TRBV7-3 to TRBJ2-1, with 12 bases lining up with TRBD2. Unmatched junction bases numbered 25, after V lost 1 base and J lost 9 bases. The CDR3 contains 22 residues. Germline V gene sequence: CDR1 SGHTA, CDR2 FQGTGA. The CDR3 bases that were read are TGTGCCAGCAGCTTAAGTACAGGAGGGAGGGCTAGCGGGAGGGCCGAGTTGGGTGAG. Amino acid sequence: CASSLSTGGRASGRAELGE. The full CDR3 reads CASSLSTGGRASGRAELGEQFF.

In its sample, this clone was seen many times. The CDR3 is cut off 3 residues early in the read; its end comes from the germline J gene. The chain is built from TRBV5-1 and TRBJ2-3; 7 bases match TRBD1. Trimming took 3 bases from V and 0 from J; bases not matched to a gene: 7. CDR3 length: 16 residues. CDR1 SGHRS and CDR2 YFSETQ come from the germline V gene. The CDR3 loop reads CASSSTGTASTDTQYF. The covered CDR3 bases are TGCGCCAGCAGCTCCACCGGGACAGCTAGCACAGATACG. The full variable domain, its missing parts supplied by reference TRBV5-1 and TRBJ2-3, is KAGVTQTPRYLIKTRGQQVTLSCSPISGHRSVSWYQQTPGQGLQFLFEYFSETQRNKGNFPGRFSGRQFSNSRSEMNVSTLELGDSALYLCASSSTGTASTDTQYFGPGTRLTVL.